These T cell receptor beta chains were read from a single sample in a study of T cells after yellow fever vaccination. Using its own MiXCR run on the 5' RACE reads, TCRdb lists one record per CDR3 protein. The sample includes a few hundred thousand distinct CDR3 sequences, over 15% of them seen just once. The sequences come from PBMCs, collected before the yellow fever booster vaccination. These receptors were collected from a man younger than 35 who received the YFV17D yellow fever vaccine. CDR3s include the opening cysteine and the closing phenylalanine or tryptophan. Fields, in order: CDR3 length, clone size, V gene, J gene, D gene, CDR3 protein, CDR3 DNA. D genes are given only for firm matches. The size of a clone is reported for some rows only, either as once, few or many, or as a class for expanded clones.

14	NA	TRBV15	TRBJ2-2	NA	CATSREGGRGELFF	TGTGCCACCAGCAGAGAGGGGGGTCGCGGGGAGCTGTTTTTT
15	few	TRBV12-3/TRBV12-4	TRBJ1-2	NA	CASSPGQWGMNGYTF	TGTGCCAGCAGTCCCGGACAGTGGGGTATGAATGGCTACACCTTC
14	NA	TRBV20-1	TRBJ1-1	NA	CSARDQGGRTEAFF	TGCAGTGCTAGAGACCAGGGAGGTCGAACTGAAGCTTTCTTT
17	NA	TRBV7-9	TRBJ1-4	NA	CASSENSRGQLNEKLFF	TGTGCCAGCAGCGAGAATAGTAGAGGGCAGCTTAATGAAAAACTGTTTTTT
15	few	TRBV7-2	TRBJ2-5	NA	CASSWGGGPGETQYF	TGTGCCAGCAGCTGGGGCGGGGGCCCGGGAGAGACCCAGTACTTC
14	few	TRBV6-1	TRBJ1-2	NA	CASTTQGLNYGYTF	TGTGCCAGCACTACTCAGGGGCTAAACTATGGCTACACCTTC
14	NA	TRBV4-1	TRBJ2-1	TRBD2	CASSQVARGDEQFF	TGCGCCAGCAGCCAAGTAGCACGGGGGGATGAGCAGTTCTTC
16	few	TRBV12-3/TRBV12-4	TRBJ2-5	TRBD2	CASSGIVLAGGETQYF	TGTGCCAGCAGTGGGATTGTACTAGCGGGTGGAGAGACCCAGTACTTC
16	few	TRBV7-2	TRBJ2-3	NA	CASSPPASDVADTQYF	TGTGCCAGCAGCCCACCAGCGAGTGATGTCGCAGATACGCAGTATTTT
13	NA	TRBV5-5	TRBJ1-1	NA	CASSSTGPEATFF	TGTGCCAGCAGCTCGACAGGTCCCGAGGCAACTTTCTTT
14	few	TRBV7-9	TRBJ2-4	NA	CASSSRALKNIQYF	TGTGCCAGCAGCTCCCGGGCCCTCAAAAACATTCAGTACTTC
12	few	TRBV28	TRBJ1-2	NA	CASNSGVAGYTF	TGTGCCAGCAATTCAGGGGTGGCTGGCTACACCTTC
12	NA	TRBV7-2	TRBJ1-2	NA	CAKRGYGYGYTF	TGTGCCAAACGGGGGTACGGCTATGGCTACACCTTC
15	few	TRBV5-1	TRBJ2-5	NA	CASSLSGPRGETQYF	TGCGCCAGCAGCTTAAGCGGGCCCCGTGGAGAGACCCAGTACTTC
14	NA	TRBV6-5	TRBJ2-1	NA	CASSPELGRGEQFF	TGTGCCAGCAGTCCCGAGCTGGGCAGAGGTGAGCAGTTCTTC
17	NA	TRBV18	TRBJ2-1	TRBD2	CASSPTGDSGVYNEQFF	TGTGCCAGCTCACCGACCGGAGATAGCGGGGTCTACAATGAGCAGTTCTTC
14	few	TRBV12-3/TRBV12-4	TRBJ1-1	NA	CASNLGTVGTEAFF	TGTGCCAGCAACCTCGGGACGGTTGGGACTGAAGCTTTCTTT
13	NA	TRBV5-5	TRBJ2-1	NA	CASSRTRGNEQFF	TGTGCCAGCAGTCGGACCCGAGGCAATGAGCAGTTCTTC
17	few	TRBV4-3	TRBJ1-2	TRBD1	CASSPSRDRERGYGYTF	TGCGCCAGCAGCCCGTCCCGGGACAGGGAAAGAGGCTATGGCTACACCTTC
13	NA	TRBV19	TRBJ2-3	NA	CASSRLEGDTQYF	TGTGCCAGTAGTCGACTAGAAGGAGATACGCAGTATTTT
11	NA	TRBV5-1	TRBJ1-5	NA	CASPGSQPQHF	TGCGCCAGTCCGGGTTCTCAGCCCCAGCATTTT